Sequencing of this T cell receptor beta chain was carried out in a study of metastatic and nonmetastatic thyroid tumors. This clone was counted many times. TCRdb used MiXCR to call clones anew from the PCR reads. The sample lists tens of thousands of clones, roughly 24% occurring once. Thyroid surgery was preceded by no treatment in any patient. The length of the CDR3 is 18 residues. Germline V lookup: CDR1 ENHRY, CDR2 SYGVKD. V shed 0 bases and J 3 bases; nucleotides not matched to a gene: 11. Input material: tumor tissue. The chain links TRBV10-3 to TRBJ2-7, with 10 bases that match TRBD1. This clonotype originated in a female donor with papillary thyroid cancer or a benign thyroid nodule (not recorded which). Some clones in this sample may be carry-over from other donors' samples. DNA of the CDR3: TGTGCCATCAGTGAGTCGCCGGGGGGACAGGGGCCCTACTACGAGCAGTACTTC. Translation: CAISESPGGQGPYYEQYF.